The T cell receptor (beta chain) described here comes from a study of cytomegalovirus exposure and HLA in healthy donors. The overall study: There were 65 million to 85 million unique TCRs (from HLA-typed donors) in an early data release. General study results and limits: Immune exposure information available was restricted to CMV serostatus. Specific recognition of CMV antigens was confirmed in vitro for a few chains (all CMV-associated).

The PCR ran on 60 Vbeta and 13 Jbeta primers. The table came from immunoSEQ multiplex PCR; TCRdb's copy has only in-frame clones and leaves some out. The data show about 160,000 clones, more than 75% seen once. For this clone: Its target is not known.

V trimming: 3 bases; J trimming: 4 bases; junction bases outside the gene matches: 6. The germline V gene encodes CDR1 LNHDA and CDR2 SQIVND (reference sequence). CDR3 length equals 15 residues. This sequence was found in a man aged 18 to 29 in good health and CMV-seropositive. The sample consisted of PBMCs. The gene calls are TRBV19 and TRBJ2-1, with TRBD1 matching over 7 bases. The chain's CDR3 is CASSIEGQLYNEQFF. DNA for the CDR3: TGTGCCAGTAGTATTGAGGGACAGCTATACAATGAGCAGTTCTTC. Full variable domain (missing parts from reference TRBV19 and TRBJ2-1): DGGITQSPKYLFRKEGQNVTLSCEQNLNHDAMYWYRQDPGQGLRLIYYSQIVNDFQKGDIAEGYSVSREKKESFPLTVTSAQKNPTAFYLCASSIEGQLYNEQFFGPGTRLTVL.